The clone carrying this T cell receptor (beta chain) has a single count. These data are taken from a study of blood T cell repertoires in COVID-19. There are 10 residues in the CDR3. V shed 7 bases and J shed 6 bases, with 5 bases lying between them. Germline CDR1 is SGDLS and CDR2 is YYNGEE. Repertoires were generated with immunoSEQ multiplex PCR, while TCRdb's copy carries only in-frame clones and drops some. Here the sample spans tens of thousands of clones, about nine tenths being singletons. The chain employs TRBV9 and TRBJ2-1; D uncertain. The sequenced material came from peripheral blood. This receptor was obtained from a human donor in a cohort sampled during active COVID-19. CDR3 DNA: TGTGCCAGCGGCTCCAATGAGCAGTTCTTC. Residues: CASGSNEQFF.